Sequencing of this TCR beta chain was carried out in a study of blood T cells in healthy people across ages. Total RNA was isolated from each sample in quantities of at least 5 micrograms. Per germline, CDR1 MDHEN and CDR2 SYDVKM. V dropped 3 bases and J dropped 4; count of bases not matched to a gene: 7. There are 16 residues in the CDR3. For the second PCR, which ran for about 7 to 11 cycles, a sample-barcoded 5' primer and a J-beta primer mix were used. Unique molecular identifiers of 12 random nucleotides labeled each cDNA. TCRdb reprocessed the 5' RACE reads via MiXCR and lists one record per CDR3 protein. The sample holds roughly 1,500,000 distinct CDR3 sequences, approximately 32% seen once.

Sequencing was done on a sample of blood. The chain recombines TRBV28 with TRBJ1-5, with 9 bases lining up with TRBD1. This TCR derives from a woman aged 25 to 39 in good health. The DNA for the CDR3 is TGTGCCAGCAGTTTTATCCCGACAGGGGGAAATCAGCCCCAGCATTTT. Its protein product is CASSFIPTGGNQPQHF.